The clone carrying this T cell receptor beta chain has a handful of counts. The data were taken from a study of T cells in Graves' hyperthyroidism and ophthalmopathy. Germline V gene sequence: CDR1 SGHVS, CDR2 FQNEAQ. This CDR3 spans 15 amino acids. V was pared by 3 bases and J by 6 bases, with 7 bases of the junction left unmatched. The definition of stable Graves' hyperthyroidism was no ophthalmopathy progression within 18 months. Criteria for exclusion of patients were uncontrolled infection, other autoimmune disease, pregnancy or lactation. Together with thyroid ultrasound, orbital computed tomography, serum thyroxine and TRAb, clinical symptoms were used for diagnoses. Amplification of TCR beta CDR3 regions used RNA as the template. Carried out on the TCR CDR3, a first-round RT-PCR used the HTBI primer set. TCRdb used MiXCR to reprocess the multiplex PCR reads, holding one entry per CDR3 protein. The sample holds some 770,000 distinct CDR3 sequences, approximately 16% seen once.

The origin of this receptor is a man between 18 and 29 years old with Graves' hyperthyroidism. V gene TRBV7-8 combines with J gene TRBJ2-3; 9 nucleotides align to TRBD2. The sequenced material came from blood. The CDR3 bases are TGTGCCAGCAGCTTCAATAGCGGGAGTTCCGATACGCAGTATTTT. As protein: CASSFNSGSSDTQYF.